These 27 T cell receptor beta chains were sequenced from one sample in a study of blood T cell repertoires in COVID-19. Produced via immunoSEQ multiplex PCR; TCRdb's table is partial and in-frame only. The sample lists 200,000 to 300,000 clones, nearly 90% occurring once. Sequenced material: peripheral blood. The source is a human donor in a cohort sampled during active COVID-19.

The chain joins TRBV18 to TRBJ1-4, with 12 bases lining up with TRBD1. The CDR3 spans 18 residues. The V segment lost 6 bases and the J segment 0 bases; nucleotides outside the gene matches: 8. Germline-derived CDR1 and CDR2 are KGHSH and LQKENI. In DNA form, the CDR3 reads TGTGCCAGCTCCTCAACCGGGACAGGGGGCTCAACTAATGAAAAACTGTTTTTT. Translation gives CASSSTGTGGSTNEKLFF.

The rearrangement links TRBV7-2 to TRBJ2-7, with D perhaps TRBD2 (5 bases). Germline V gene sequence: CDR1 SGHTA, CDR2 FQGNSA. Trimming took 5 bases from V and 0 from J, leaving 8 bases between them. The CDR3 is made up of 13 amino acids. CDR3 protein: CASSVRDSYEQYF. DNA of the CDR3: TGTGCCAGCAGCGTCCGGGACTCCTACGAGCAGTACTTC.

A single count supports this clone. The chain employs TRBV9 and TRBJ1-2, with D possibly TRBD1 on 5 matching bases. Germline V CDR1 and CDR2: SGDLS, YYNGEE. With 4 bases removed from V and 4 bases from J, the gap between germline ends came to 17 bases. This CDR3 region has 15 residues. The CDR3 nucleotides are TGTGCCAGCAGCCCTACTACGGGGGGTCCCTATGGCTACACCTTC. Translating it yields CASSPTTGGPYGYTF.

The chain combines TRBV27 with TRBJ2-5; D is perhaps TRBD2 (6 bases). The CDR3 loop spans 15 amino acids. CDR1 and CDR2 (germline): MNHEY, SMNVEV (reference sequence). The V and J ends lost 2 bases and 3 bases respectively, with 13 bases between them. In DNA, the CDR3 is TGTGCCAGCAGTTTAAAGGCGGGATGGGAAGAGACCCAGTACTTC. Its translation: CASSLKAGWEETQYF.

The chain combines TRBV4-1 with TRBJ2-7, with 11 bases fitting TRBD1. Germline values: CDR1 MGHRA, CDR2 YSYEKL. The V and J ends lost 2 bases and 9 bases, in that order; junction bases with no gene match: 15. The CDR3 totals 17 residues. The CDR3 reads CASSQPQAGTGGIWQYF. The CDR3 DNA reads as TGCGCCAGCAGCCAACCCCAGGCCGGGACAGGGGGAATTTGGCAGTACTTC.

The genes are TRBV19 and TRBJ2-7; 9 bases fit TRBD1. Germline CDR1 is LNHDA and CDR2 is SQIVND (reference sequence). This CDR3 has 14 amino acids. V was clipped by 6 bases and J by 7 bases; unmatched bases: 10. The CDR3: CASRTGGARGEQYF. The DNA of the CDR3 is TGTGCCAGTAGGACAGGGGGGGCTCGAGGGGAGCAGTACTTC.

This clone was seen only a few times. The genes are TRBV12-3 or TRBV12-4 and TRBJ2-3; 9 positions match TRBD2. V shed 6 bases and J 9 bases; nucleotides not matched to a gene: 7. CDR3 size: 13 residues. This CDR3 reads CASSLAGLRTQYF. CDR3 DNA: TGTGCCAGCAGCCTAGCGGGGTTGCGGACGCAGTATTTT.

The rearrangement joins TRBV18 to TRBJ2-7; D possibly corresponds to TRBD1 (6 bases). Trimming pared 0 bases from V and 1 base from J, leaving 16 bases between. The CDR3 loop spans 17 amino acids. Germline CDR1 and CDR2: KGHSH and LQKENI. This CDR3 is CASSPPSSRGMSYEQYF. CDR3 bases: TGTGCCAGCTCACCACCGTCATCTAGGGGGATGTCCTACGAGCAGTACTTC.

A few counts support this clone. The chain links TRBV24-1 to TRBJ2-7; 7 bases agree with TRBD1. The CDR3 loop spans 14 amino acids. Trimming at V came to 5 bases and at J to 0 bases, leaving 3 bases not matched to a gene. Germline V CDR1 and CDR2: KGHDR, SFDVKD. Here the CDR3 reads CATSVAGGSYEQYF. The CDR3 nucleotides read TGTGCCACCAGTGTGGCAGGGGGCTCCTACGAGCAGTACTTC.

The rearrangement joins TRBV7-2 to TRBJ1-2; D unclear. V was pared by 2 bases and J by 2 bases, with 9 bases between. The length of the CDR3 is 14 residues. CDR1 and CDR2 (germline): SGHTA, FQGNSA. The CDR3 bases are TGTGCCAGCAGCTTATTCGGAGAGAACTATGGCTACACCTTC. Translated, it gives CASSLFGENYGYTF.

V gene TRBV7-2 combines with J gene TRBJ2-7, with TRBD2 as a possible D gene (7 bases). This CDR3 has 16 residues. From germline, CDR1 is SGHTA and CDR2 FQGNSA. V gave up 2 bases and J gave up 3 bases, with 17 bases separating them. CDR3 sequence (DNA): TGTGCCAGCAGCTTACATGGCGCGGGGGCATACTACGAGCAGTACTTC. Translation gives CASSLHGAGAYYEQYF. Supplemented by reference TRBV7-2 and TRBJ2-7, the full variable domain reads GAGVSQSPSNKVTEKGKDVELRCDPISGHTALYWYRQSLGQGLEFLIYFQGNSAPDKSGLPSDRFSAERTGGSVSTLTIQRTQQEDSAVYLCASSLHGAGAYYEQYFGPGTRLTVT.

V gene TRBV6-6 combines with J gene TRBJ2-1; D is perhaps TRBD1 (5 bases). The germline gives CDR1 MNHNY, CDR2 SVGAGI (reference sequence). V was cut by 6 bases and J by 5 bases, with 8 bases left in between. The CDR3 has 12 amino acids. Written as DNA, the CDR3 is TGTGCCAGCAGCCAAGGGGACAATGAGCAGTTCTTC. Protein product: CASSQGDNEQFF.

This chain links TRBV6-5 with TRBJ2-7, with TRBD2 matching 10 bases. The germline CDR1 and CDR2 sequences are MNHEY and SVGAGI. The junction had 10 bases not matched to a gene; V was cut back by 7 bases and J by 4 bases. The length of the CDR3 is 15 residues. CDR3 coding DNA: TGTGCCAGCATCCGGACTAGCGGAGGAGTTTACGAGCAGTACTTC. As protein: CASIRTSGGVYEQYF.

The chain couples TRBV11-2 to TRBJ2-7; TRBD1 is a possible D gene (7 bases). V was shortened by 5 bases and J by 4 bases, with 24 bases between the two germline ends. The CDR3 is 17 amino acids. Germline assignment: CDR1 SGHAT and CDR2 FQNNGV. CDR3 region: CASSPEGMAGGGYEQYF. The CDR3 coding sequence is TGTGCCAGCAGCCCGGAAGGGATGGCAGGGGGAGGATACGAGCAGTACTTC.

This clone has more than one count but fewer than ten. The CDR3 sequence is CAMQSRDFQETQYF. CDR3 DNA: TGTGCCATGCAATCCCGGGACTTTCAAGAGACCCAGTACTTC. The rearrangement links TRBV19 to TRBJ2-5; D perhaps matches TRBD2 (6 bases). The CDR3 loop spans 14 amino acids. Between the trimmed V and J ends, which lost 10 bases and 2 bases, there was a span of 17 bases. CDR1 and CDR2 from the germline V gene are LNHDA and SQIVND (reference sequence).

The J gene is TRBJ2-1, the V gene TRBV9; perhaps TRBD2 as D (5 bases). The CDR3 loop spans 16 amino acids. CDR1 is SGDLS, CDR2 YYNGEE, per germline. V lost 0 bases and J lost 0, with 10 bases in between. DNA for the CDR3: TGTGCCAGCAGCGTAGGTGAGCGGAGCTCCTACAATGAGCAGTTCTTC. This codes for CASSVGERSSYNEQFF. Based on the CDR3 plus reference TRBV9 and TRBJ2-1, the full variable domain is DSGVTQTPKHLITATGQRVTLRCSPRSGDLSVYWYQQSLDQGLQFLIQYYNGEERAKGNILERFSAQQFPDLHSELNLSSLELGDSALYFCASSVGERSSYNEQFFGPGTRLTVL.

V usage is TRBV9 and J usage is TRBJ2-1, with 10 nucleotides matching TRBD2. The germline V gene encodes CDR1 SGDLS and CDR2 YYNGEE. The CDR3 is 15 residues long. V was clipped by 4 bases and J by 7 bases; unmatched bases: 8. The CDR3, as DNA: TGTGCCAGCAGCCCTATGAGACTAGCGGGTAATGAGCAGTTCTTC. Its translation is CASSPMRLAGNEQFF.

This chain uses TRBV15 with TRBJ2-1; D remains unclear. This CDR3 is 16 amino acids long. With 1 base removed from V and 5 bases from J, the gap between germline ends came to 15 bases. The germline V gene has CDR1 LNHNV and CDR2 YYDKDF (reference sequence). The DNA of the CDR3 is TGTGCCACCAGCAGAGCCTCCAAGCCAAGTCACAATGAGCAGTTCTTC. Encoded protein: CATSRASKPSHNEQFF.

The genes are TRBV7-9 and TRBJ2-5; TRBD1 aligns across 7 bases. Germline values: CDR1 SEHNR, CDR2 FQNEAQ (reference sequence). This CDR3 spans 15 amino acids. V trimming: 1 base; J trimming: 5 bases; junction bases outside the gene matches: 7. The DNA for the CDR3 is TGTGCCAGCAGCTTAGACAGGGGCCTCAGGGAGACCCAGTACTTC. Its protein product is CASSLDRGLRETQYF. Using reference TRBV7-9 and TRBJ2-5 for the parts outside the CDR3, the full variable domain is DTGVSQNPRHKITKRGQNVTFRCDPISEHNRLYWYRQTLGQGPEFLTYFQNEAQLEKSRLLSDRFSAERPKGSFSTLEIQRTEQGDSAMYLCASSLDRGLRETQYFGPGTRLLVL.

The chain is built from TRBV15 and TRBJ1-5, with 9 bases matching TRBD1. This CDR3 comprises 14 residues. CDR1 and CDR2 from the germline V gene are LNHNV and YYDKDF (reference sequence). The ends lost 1 base at V and 7 bases at J; junction bases unmatched: 2. CDR3 bases: TGTGCCACCAGCAGAGCGGGACAGGGCCAGCCCCAGCATTTT. Protein product: CATSRAGQGQPQHF.

The genes are TRBV27 and TRBJ2-6; a weak D match, TRBD1 (5 bases). Germline lookup yields CDR1 MNHEY and CDR2 SMNVEV (reference sequence). V dropped 3 bases and J dropped 0 bases, with 12 bases sitting between them. This CDR3 has 17 residues. The CDR3 sequence is CASSFSATASGANVLTF. The CDR3 DNA follows: TGTGCCAGCAGTTTCAGTGCGACAGCCTCTGGGGCCAACGTCCTGACTTTC.

This clone has a handful of counts. The chain employs TRBV7-3 and TRBJ2-7, with 11 bases fitting TRBD2. V shed 5 bases, J shed 0 bases, and the junction held 3 bases outside the gene matches. This CDR3 has 15 amino acids. Germline V gives CDR1 SGHTA, CDR2 FQGTGA. DNA of the CDR3: TGTGCCAGCAGCCCTACTAGCGGGAGCTCCTACGAGCAGTACTTC. It is translated as CASSPTSGSSYEQYF.

This clone was observed a single time. At the DNA level, this CDR3 is encoded by other sequences in the same sample as well. J is TRBJ1-1 and V is TRBV20-1; D not certain. CDR1 and CDR2 from the germline V gene are DFQATT and SNEGSKA (reference sequence). The CDR3 contains 12 residues. Trimming took 3 bases from V and 2 from J, leaving 7 bases between them. CDR3 amino acids: CSASGGNTEAFF. The CDR3 nucleotides read TGCAGTGCTAGTGGCGGCAACACTGAAGCTTTCTTT.

The chain employs TRBV4-1 and TRBJ1-2; a weak D match, TRBD1 (6 bases). Deletions cut 3 bases from V and 4 bases from J, with 9 bases between. This CDR3 has 13 residues. Germline CDR1 is MGHRA and CDR2 is YSYEKL. CDR3 loop: CASSQSGAYGYTF. For the CDR3, the DNA is TGCGCCAGCAGCCAGTCAGGGGCCTATGGCTACACCTTC.

This rearrangement joins TRBV11-3 to TRBJ2-7, with D perhaps TRBD1 (6 bases). V was pared by 9 bases and J by 4 bases, with 22 bases between. The germline CDR1 and CDR2 sequences are SGHNT and YENEEA. CDR3 length: 15 amino acids. The CDR3 bases are TGTGCCAGTTCCGGGACAAGGGAGAATAGATACGAGCAGTACTTC. Translated, it gives CASSGTRENRYEQYF.

The rearrangement uses TRBV5-1 and TRBJ1-5, with D tentatively TRBD1 (6 bases). The ends were cut back, 4 bases at V and 2 bases at J, with 13 bases in the middle. Germline CDR1 reads SGHRS; CDR2 reads YFSETQ. The CDR3 covers 15 residues. CDR3: CASSRGGAGNQPQHF. CDR3 bases: TGCGCCAGCAGCCGCGGGGGGGCCGGCAATCAGCCCCAGCATTTT.

The chain uses TRBV7-9 and TRBJ1-6; 10 positions agree with TRBD1. J was trimmed by 8 bases and V by 3 bases; bases with no gene match: 4. Germline V gene lookup returns CDR1 SEHNR and CDR2 FQNEAQ (reference sequence). CDR3 length: 15 amino acids. CDR3 sequence (DNA): TGTGCCAGCAGCTTGACCGGGACAGGGGATTCACCCCTCCACTTT. This gives the protein CASSLTGTGDSPLHF.